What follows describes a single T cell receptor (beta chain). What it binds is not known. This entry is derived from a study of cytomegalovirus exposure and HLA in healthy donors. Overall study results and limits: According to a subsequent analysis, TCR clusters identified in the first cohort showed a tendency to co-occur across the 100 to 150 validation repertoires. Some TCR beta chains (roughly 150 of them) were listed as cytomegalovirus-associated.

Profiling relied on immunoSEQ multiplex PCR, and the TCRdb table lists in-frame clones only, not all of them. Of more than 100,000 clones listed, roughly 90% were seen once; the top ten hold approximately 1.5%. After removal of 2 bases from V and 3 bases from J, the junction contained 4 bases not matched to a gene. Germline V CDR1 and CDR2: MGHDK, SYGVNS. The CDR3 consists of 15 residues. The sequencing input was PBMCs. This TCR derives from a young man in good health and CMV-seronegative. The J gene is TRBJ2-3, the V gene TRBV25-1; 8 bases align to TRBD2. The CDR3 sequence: CASSETTSATDTQYF. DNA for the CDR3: TGTGCCAGCAGTGAAACGACTAGCGCTACAGATACGCAGTATTTT.